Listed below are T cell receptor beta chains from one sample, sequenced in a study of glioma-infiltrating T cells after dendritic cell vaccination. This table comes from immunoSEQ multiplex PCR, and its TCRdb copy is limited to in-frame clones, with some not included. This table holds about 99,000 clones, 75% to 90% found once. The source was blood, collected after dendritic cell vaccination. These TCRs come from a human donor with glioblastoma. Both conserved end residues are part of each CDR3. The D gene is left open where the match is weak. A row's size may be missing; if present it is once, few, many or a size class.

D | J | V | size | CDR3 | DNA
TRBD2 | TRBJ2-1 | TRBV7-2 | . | CASSLAIKGLAGVSTEQFF | TGTGCCAGCAGCTTAGCCATTAAGGGACTAGCGGGAGTGTCGACGGAGCAGTTCTTC
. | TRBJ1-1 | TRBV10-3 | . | CAISEFPGEAFF | TGTGCCATCAGTGAGTTTCCCGGGGAAGCTTTCTTT
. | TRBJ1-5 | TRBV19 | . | CASSRQAYSNQPQHF | TGTGCCAGTAGTCGACAAGCCTATAGCAATCAGCCCCAGCATTTT
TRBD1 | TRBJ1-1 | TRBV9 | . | CASSAPGTVNTEAFF | TGTGCCAGCAGCGCTCCCGGGACAGTGAACACTGAAGCTTTCTTT
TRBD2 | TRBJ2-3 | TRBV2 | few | CASSETSGVLADTQYF | TGTGCCAGCAGTGAGACTAGCGGGGTACTCGCAGATACGCAGTATTTT
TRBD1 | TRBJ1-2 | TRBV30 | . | CAWSRTGGSGYTF | TGTGCCTGGTCCAGGACAGGGGGCTCTGGCTACACCTTC
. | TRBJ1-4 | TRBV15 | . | CATSRDIGVWEKLFF | TGTGCCACCAGCAGAGATATCGGGGTCTGGGAAAAACTGTTTTTT
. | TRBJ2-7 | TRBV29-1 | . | CSGGQGPTYEQYF | TGCAGCGGGGGTCAGGGGCCTACCTACGAGCAGTACTTC
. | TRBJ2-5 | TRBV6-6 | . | CATCRGTLSMETQYF | TGTGCCACCTGCCGCGGGACCTTAAGTATGGAGACCCAGTACTTC
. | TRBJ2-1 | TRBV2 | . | CASTAGYNEQFF | TGTGCCAGCACGGCAGGATACAATGAGCAGTTCTTC
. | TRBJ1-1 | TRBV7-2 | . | CASSPYLRTSEAFF | TGTGCCAGCAGCCCCTACTTGCGCACTTCTGAAGCTTTCTTT
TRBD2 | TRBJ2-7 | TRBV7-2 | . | CASSLWMGGAYEQYF | TGTGCCAGCAGCTTATGGATGGGGGGGGCCTACGAGCAGTACTTC
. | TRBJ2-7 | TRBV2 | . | CASSTLDRAYEQYF | TGTGCCAGCAGTACATTAGACAGAGCCTACGAGCAGTACTTC
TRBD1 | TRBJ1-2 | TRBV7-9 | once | CASTQATGLHGYTF | TGTGCCAGCACCCAAGCGACAGGGTTACACGGCTACACCTTC
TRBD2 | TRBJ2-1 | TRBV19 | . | CASRSGNRNEQFF | TGTGCCAGTAGGAGCGGGAATCGCAATGAACAGTTCTTC
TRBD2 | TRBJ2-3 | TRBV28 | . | CASSLLRECTDTQYF | TGTGCCAGCAGTTTATTGCGGGAGTGCACAGATACGCAGTATTTT
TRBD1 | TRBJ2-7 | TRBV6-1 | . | CASSAWTGPTYEQYF | TGTGCCAGCAGTGCCTGGACAGGACCTACCTACGAGCAGTACTTC
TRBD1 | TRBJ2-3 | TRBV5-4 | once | CASSTPPGQGDTDTQYF | TGTGCCAGCAGCACACCCCCGGGACAGGGAGATACAGATACGCAGTATTTT
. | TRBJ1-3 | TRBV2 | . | CASKAGLARITIYF | TGTGCCAGCAAGGCGGGACTCGCTCGGATCACCATATATTTT
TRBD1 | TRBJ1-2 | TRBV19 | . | CASSISGTGKKNYGYTF | TGTGCCAGTAGTATCTCCGGGACAGGAAAAAAGAACTATGGCTACACCTTC
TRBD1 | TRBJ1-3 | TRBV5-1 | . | CASSYLPGQGSGNTIYF | TGCGCCAGCAGCTACCTTCCGGGACAGGGGTCTGGAAACACCATATATTTT
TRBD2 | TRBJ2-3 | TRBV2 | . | CASSTYHLGGGSVGTQYF | TGTGCCAGCAGTACCTATCACTTGGGGGGGGGTTCAGTGGGTACGCAGTATTTT
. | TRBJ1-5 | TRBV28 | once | CASSLGSGFRQPQHF | TGTGCCAGCAGTTTAGGGTCGGGGTTCAGGCAGCCCCAGCATTTT
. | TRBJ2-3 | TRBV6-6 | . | CASSYSQGLGTQYF | TGTGCCAGCAGTTACTCCCAAGGACTGGGTACGCAGTATTTT
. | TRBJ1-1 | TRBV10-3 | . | CATQGTVVSEAFF | TGTGCCACACAGGGTACGGTGGTCTCTGAAGCTTTCTTT
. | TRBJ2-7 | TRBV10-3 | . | CAISAFGSYEQYF | TGTGCCATCAGTGCGTTCGGTTCCTACGAGCAGTACTTC
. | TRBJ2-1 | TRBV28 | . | CASSQTTLVNEQFF | TGTGCCAGCAGCCAAACCACCCTAGTCAATGAGCAGTTCTTC
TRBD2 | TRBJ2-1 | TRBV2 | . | CASSADTSGGQQFF | TGTGCCAGCAGCGCCGACACTAGCGGGGGCCAGCAGTTCTTC
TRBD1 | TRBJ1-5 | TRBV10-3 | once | CAISAARQGASNQPQHF | TGTGCCATCAGTGCAGCCAGACAGGGGGCAAGCAATCAGCCCCAGCATTTT
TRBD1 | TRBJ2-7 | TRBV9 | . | CASSVGGTEGDYEQYF | TGTGCCAGCAGCGTAGGAGGGACAGAGGGGGACTACGAGCAGTACTTC
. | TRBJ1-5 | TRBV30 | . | CAWSRGGAGNQPQHF | TGTGCCTGGAGTCGGGGGGGCGCGGGCAATCAGCCCCAGCATTTT
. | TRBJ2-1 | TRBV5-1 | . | CASSLGLGQFNNEQFF | TGCGCCAGCAGCTTAGGTTTGGGCCAGTTTAACAATGAGCAGTTCTTC
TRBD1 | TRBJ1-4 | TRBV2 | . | CASRWTGRATNEKLFF | TGTGCCAGCAGATGGACAGGGAGGGCAACTAATGAAAAACTGTTTTTT
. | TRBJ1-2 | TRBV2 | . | CASSEGGQDYGYTF | TGTGCCAGCAGTGAAGGGGGGCAGGACTATGGCTACACCTTC
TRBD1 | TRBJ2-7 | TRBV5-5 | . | CASSLEAGQAYEQYF | TGTGCCAGCAGCTTGGAGGCAGGACAGGCCTACGAGCAGTACTTC
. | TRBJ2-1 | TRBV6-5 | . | CASSSSETYNEQFF | TGTGCCAGCAGTTCTAGCGAAACCTACAATGAGCAGTTCTTC
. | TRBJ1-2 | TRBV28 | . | CAIKLGASGDGYTF | TGTGCCATAAAACTGGGGGCGAGCGGAGATGGCTACACCTTC